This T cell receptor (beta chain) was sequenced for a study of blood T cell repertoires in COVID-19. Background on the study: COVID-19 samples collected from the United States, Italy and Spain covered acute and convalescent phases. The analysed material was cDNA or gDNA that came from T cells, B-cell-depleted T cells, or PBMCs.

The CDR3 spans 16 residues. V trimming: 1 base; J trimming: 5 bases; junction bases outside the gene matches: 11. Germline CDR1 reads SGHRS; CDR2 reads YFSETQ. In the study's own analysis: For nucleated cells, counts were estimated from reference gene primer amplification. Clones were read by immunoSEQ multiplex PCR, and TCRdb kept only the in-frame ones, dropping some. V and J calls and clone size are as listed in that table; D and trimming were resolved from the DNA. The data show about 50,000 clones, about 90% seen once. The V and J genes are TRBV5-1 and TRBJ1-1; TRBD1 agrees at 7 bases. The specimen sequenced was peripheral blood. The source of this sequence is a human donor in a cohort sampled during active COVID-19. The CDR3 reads CASSLREGAQGTEAFF. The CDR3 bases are TGCGCCAGCAGCTTGCGGGAGGGGGCCCAGGGGACTGAAGCTTTCTTT.